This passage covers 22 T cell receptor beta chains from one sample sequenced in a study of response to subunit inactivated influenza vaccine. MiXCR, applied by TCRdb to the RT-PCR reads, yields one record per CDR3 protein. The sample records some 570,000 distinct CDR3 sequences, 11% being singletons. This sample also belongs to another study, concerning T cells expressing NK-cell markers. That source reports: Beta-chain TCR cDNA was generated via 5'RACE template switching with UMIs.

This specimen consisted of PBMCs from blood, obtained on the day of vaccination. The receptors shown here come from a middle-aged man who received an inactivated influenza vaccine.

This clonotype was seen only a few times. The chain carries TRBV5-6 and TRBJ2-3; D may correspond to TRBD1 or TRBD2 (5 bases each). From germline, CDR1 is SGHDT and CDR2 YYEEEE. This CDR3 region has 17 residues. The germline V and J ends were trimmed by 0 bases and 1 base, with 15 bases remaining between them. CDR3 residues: CASSLEVSGTGTDTQYF. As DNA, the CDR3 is TGTGCCAGCAGCTTGGAGGTGTCAGGGACGGGCACAGATACGCAGTATTTT. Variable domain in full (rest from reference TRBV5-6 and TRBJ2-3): DAGVTQSPTHLIKTRGQQVTLRCSPKSGHDTVSWYQQALGQGPQFIFQYYEEEERQRGNFPDRFSGHQFPNYSSELNVNALLLGDSALYLCASSLEVSGTGTDTQYFGPGTRLTVL.

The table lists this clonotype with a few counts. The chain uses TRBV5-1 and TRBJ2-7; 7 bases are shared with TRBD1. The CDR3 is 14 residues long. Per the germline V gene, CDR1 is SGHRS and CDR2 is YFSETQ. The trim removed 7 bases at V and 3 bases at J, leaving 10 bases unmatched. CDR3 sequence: CASAPGQNHYEQYF. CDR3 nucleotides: TGCGCCAGCGCACCGGGACAGAACCACTACGAGCAGTACTTC.

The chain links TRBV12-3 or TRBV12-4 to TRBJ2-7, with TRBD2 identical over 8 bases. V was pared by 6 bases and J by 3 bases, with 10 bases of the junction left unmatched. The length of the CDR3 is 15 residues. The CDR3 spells CASRPRGRGDYEQYF. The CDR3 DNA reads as TGTGCCAGCAGGCCCCGGGGGCGGGGGGACTACGAGCAGTACTTC.

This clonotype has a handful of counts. CDR3 loop: CASSPDRANTEAFF. CDR3 bases: TGTGCCAGCAGCCCAGACAGGGCTAACACTGAAGCTTTCTTT. The rearrangement links TRBV11-2 to TRBJ1-1; 7 bases line up with TRBD1. The length of the CDR3 is 14 residues. Germline CDR1 reads SGHAT; CDR2 reads FQNNGV. V dropped 5 bases and J dropped 2; count of bases not matched to a gene: 5.

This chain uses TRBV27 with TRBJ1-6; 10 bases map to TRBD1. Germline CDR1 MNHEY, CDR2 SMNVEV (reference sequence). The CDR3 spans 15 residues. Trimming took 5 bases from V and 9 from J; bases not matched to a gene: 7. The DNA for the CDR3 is TGTGCCAGCAGTCCTCGGGGGGACAGGGGTTCACCCCTCCACTTT. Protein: CASSPRGDRGSPLHF.

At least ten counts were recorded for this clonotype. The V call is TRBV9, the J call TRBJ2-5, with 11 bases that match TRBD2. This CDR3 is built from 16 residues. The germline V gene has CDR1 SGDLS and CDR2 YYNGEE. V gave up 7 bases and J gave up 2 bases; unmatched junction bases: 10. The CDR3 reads CASDPGLAGIQETQYF. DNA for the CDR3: TGTGCCAGCGACCCAGGACTAGCGGGTATACAAGAGACCCAGTACTTC.

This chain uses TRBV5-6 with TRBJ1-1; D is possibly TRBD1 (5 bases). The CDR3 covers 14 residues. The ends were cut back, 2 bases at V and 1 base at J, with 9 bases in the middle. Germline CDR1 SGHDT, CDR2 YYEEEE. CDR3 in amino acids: CASSLGHKNTEAFF. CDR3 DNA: TGTGCCAGCAGCTTAGGACATAAGAACACTGAAGCTTTCTTT. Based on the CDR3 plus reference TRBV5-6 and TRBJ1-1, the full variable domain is DAGVTQSPTHLIKTRGQQVTLRCSPKSGHDTVSWYQQALGQGPQFIFQYYEEEERQRGNFPDRFSGHQFPNYSSELNVNALLLGDSALYLCASSLGHKNTEAFFGQGTRLTVV.

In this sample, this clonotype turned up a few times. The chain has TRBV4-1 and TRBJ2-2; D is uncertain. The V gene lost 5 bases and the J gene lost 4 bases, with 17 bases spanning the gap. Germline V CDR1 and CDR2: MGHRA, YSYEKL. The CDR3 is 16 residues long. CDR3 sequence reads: CASSSPLPAATGELFF. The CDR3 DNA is TGCGCCAGCAGCTCACCTCTTCCCGCGGCCACCGGGGAGCTGTTTTTT.

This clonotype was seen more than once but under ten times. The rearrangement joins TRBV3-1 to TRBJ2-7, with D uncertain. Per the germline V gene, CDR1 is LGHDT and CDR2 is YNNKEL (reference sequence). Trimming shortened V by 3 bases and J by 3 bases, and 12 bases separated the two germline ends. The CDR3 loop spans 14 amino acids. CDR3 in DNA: TGTGCCAGCAGCCATCACTCAGGAAACTACGAGCAGTACTTC. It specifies CASSHHSGNYEQYF.

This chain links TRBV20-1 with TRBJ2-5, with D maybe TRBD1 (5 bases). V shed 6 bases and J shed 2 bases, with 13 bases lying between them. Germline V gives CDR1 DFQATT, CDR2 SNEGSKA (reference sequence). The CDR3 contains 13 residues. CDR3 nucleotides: TGCAGTGCCCTGGCCGCAGGGCAAGAGACCCAGTACTTC. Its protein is CSALAAGQETQYF.

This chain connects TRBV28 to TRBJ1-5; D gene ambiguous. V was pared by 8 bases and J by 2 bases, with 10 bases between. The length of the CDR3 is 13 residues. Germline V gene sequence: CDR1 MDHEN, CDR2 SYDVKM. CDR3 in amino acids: CASWGGRNQPQHF. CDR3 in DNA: TGTGCCAGCTGGGGTGGGCGCAATCAGCCCCAGCATTTT.

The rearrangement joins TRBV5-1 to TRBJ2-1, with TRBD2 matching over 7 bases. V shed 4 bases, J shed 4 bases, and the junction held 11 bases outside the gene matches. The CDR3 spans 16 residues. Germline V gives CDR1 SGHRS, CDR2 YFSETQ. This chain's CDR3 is CASSAVGEGRYNEQFF. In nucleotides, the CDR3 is TGCGCCAGCAGCGCGGTGGGGGAGGGGAGGTACAATGAGCAGTTCTTC.

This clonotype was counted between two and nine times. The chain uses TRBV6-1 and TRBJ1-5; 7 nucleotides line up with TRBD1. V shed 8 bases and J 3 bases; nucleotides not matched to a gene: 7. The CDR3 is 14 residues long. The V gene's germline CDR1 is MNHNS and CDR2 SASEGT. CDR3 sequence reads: CASGQDRYNQPQHF. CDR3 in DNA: TGTGCCAGCGGCCAGGACAGGTACAATCAGCCCCAGCATTTT.

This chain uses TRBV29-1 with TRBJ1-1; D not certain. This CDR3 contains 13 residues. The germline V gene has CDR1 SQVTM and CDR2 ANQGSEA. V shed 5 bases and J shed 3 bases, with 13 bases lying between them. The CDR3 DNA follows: TGCAGCGTTCGGCGGTTAGAGGACACTGAAGCTTTCTTT. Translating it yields CSVRRLEDTEAFF.

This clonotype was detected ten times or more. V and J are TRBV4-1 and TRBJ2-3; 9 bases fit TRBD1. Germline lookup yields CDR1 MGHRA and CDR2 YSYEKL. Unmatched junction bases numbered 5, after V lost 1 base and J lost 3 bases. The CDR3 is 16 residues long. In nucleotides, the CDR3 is TGCGCCAGCAGCCAAGGACCGGGACAGGGAACAGATACGCAGTATTTT. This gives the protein CASSQGPGQGTDTQYF.

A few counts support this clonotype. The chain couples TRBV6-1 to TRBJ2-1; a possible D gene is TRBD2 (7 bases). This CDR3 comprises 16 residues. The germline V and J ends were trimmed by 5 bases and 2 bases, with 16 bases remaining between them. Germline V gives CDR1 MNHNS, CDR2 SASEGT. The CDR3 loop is CASSKGGGVAYNEQFF. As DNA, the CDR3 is TGTGCCAGCAGTAAAGGGGGGGGAGTGGCCTACAATGAGCAGTTCTTC.

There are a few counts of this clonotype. In DNA form, the CDR3 reads TGTGCCAGCAGCTTTGATGGTGGAAACACCATATATTTT. Protein sequence: CASSFDGGNTIYF. The chain employs TRBV5-5 and TRBJ1-3; D is uncertain. Between the trimmed V and J ends, which lost 2 bases and 3 bases, there was a span of 6 bases. CDR1 is SGHKS and CDR2 is YYEKEE in the germline V gene (reference sequence). The CDR3 is made up of 13 amino acids.

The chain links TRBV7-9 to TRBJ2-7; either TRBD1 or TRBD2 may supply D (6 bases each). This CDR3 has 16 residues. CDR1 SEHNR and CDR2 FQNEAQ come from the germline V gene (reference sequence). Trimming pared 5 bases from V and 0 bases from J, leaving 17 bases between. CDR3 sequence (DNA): TGTGCCAGCAGCCCCGCGGGACATCTGAGCTCCTACGAGCAGTACTTC. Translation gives CASSPAGHLSSYEQYF.

CDR3 protein: CASSPSGLAGTDTQYF. CDR3 nucleotides: TGCGCCAGCAGCCCCTCGGGACTAGCGGGCACAGATACGCAGTATTTT. The V and J genes are TRBV5-1 and TRBJ2-3; 11 bases are shared with TRBD2. Germline V gives CDR1 SGHRS, CDR2 YFSETQ. The CDR3 sequence is 16 residues long. The V and J ends lost 4 bases and 1 base, in that order; junction bases with no gene match: 5.

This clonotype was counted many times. CDR3 nucleotides: TGTGCCAGCAGCCGAGGACAGGGGCTGAGCTCCTACGAGCAGTACTTC. As protein: CASSRGQGLSSYEQYF. The V gene is TRBV5-4, the J gene TRBJ2-7; 9 bases agree with TRBD1. CDR1 and CDR2 from the germline V gene are SGHNT and YYREEE (reference sequence). CDR3 length: 16 residues. The V segment lost 4 bases and the J segment 0 bases; nucleotides outside the gene matches: 8.

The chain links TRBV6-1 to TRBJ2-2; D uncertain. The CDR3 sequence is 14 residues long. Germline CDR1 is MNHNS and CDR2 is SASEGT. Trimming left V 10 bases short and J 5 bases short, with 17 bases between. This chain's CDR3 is CAITASSPTGELFF. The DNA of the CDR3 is TGTGCCATTACCGCGTCCAGCCCTACCGGGGAGCTGTTTTTT.

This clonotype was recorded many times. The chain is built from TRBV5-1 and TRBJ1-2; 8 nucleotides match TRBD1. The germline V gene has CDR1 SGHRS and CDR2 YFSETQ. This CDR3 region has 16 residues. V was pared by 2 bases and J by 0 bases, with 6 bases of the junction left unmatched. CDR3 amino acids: CASSFGTGVANYGYTF. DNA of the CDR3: TGCGCCAGCAGCTTCGGGACAGGAGTCGCTAACTATGGCTACACCTTC.